This T cell receptor (beta chain) was recovered during a study of T-cell reconstitution after alpha-beta-depleted transplantation in children. Study-level points and caveats: Surviving recipient T cells and thymic progenitors underlay high day-60 TCRbeta diversity in some patients.

This clonotype appeared many times. Antigen unknown. The TCRbeta library incorporated unique molecular identifiers. TCRdb processed the PCR reads anew with MiXCR; each CDR3 protein has one entry. The table shows approximately 240,000 distinct CDR3 sequences, with approximately 10% occurring only once. Sequenced here: PBMCs, sampled before TCRalphabeta/CD19-depleted stem cell transplant. This receptor was identified in a child less than two years old with acute myeloid leukemia, due to receive a stem cell transplant.

The CDR3: CSASLERGYGYTF. The CDR3 DNA sequence: TGCAGTGCTAGTTTGGAACGGGGCTATGGCTACACCTTC. The chain is built from TRBV20-1 and TRBJ1-2; D ambiguous. The germline V gene has CDR1 DFQATT and CDR2 SNEGSKA (reference sequence). The germline V and J ends were trimmed by 3 bases and 4 bases, with 12 bases remaining between them. The CDR3 loop spans 13 amino acids.